This TCR beta chain derives from a study of tumor-infiltrating lymphocytes in localized non-small cell lung cancer. Overall study results and limits: IM1 and IM2 tumors showed no difference in T-cell fraction.

With regard to this clone: Its antigen is not identified.

Data came from immunoSEQ multiplex PCR; TCRdb stores just in-frame clones and leaves some out. The repertoire includes over 15,000 clones, approximately 70% of them detected once, and about 9.8% sits in the top ten. CDR1 and CDR2 (germline): SGHTA, FQGNSA. This CDR3 contains 15 residues. Trimming cost V 6 bases and J 9 bases; bases outside gene matches: 8. This TCR came from a human donor with non-small cell lung cancer. The sample was lung tumor tissue. This chain connects TRBV7-2 to TRBJ1-6; 10 nucleotides align to TRBD1. CDR3 sequence: CASRSGTGVVSPLHF. The CDR3 nucleotides are TGTGCCAGCAGATCAGGGACAGGGGTCGTTTCACCCCTCCACTTT.